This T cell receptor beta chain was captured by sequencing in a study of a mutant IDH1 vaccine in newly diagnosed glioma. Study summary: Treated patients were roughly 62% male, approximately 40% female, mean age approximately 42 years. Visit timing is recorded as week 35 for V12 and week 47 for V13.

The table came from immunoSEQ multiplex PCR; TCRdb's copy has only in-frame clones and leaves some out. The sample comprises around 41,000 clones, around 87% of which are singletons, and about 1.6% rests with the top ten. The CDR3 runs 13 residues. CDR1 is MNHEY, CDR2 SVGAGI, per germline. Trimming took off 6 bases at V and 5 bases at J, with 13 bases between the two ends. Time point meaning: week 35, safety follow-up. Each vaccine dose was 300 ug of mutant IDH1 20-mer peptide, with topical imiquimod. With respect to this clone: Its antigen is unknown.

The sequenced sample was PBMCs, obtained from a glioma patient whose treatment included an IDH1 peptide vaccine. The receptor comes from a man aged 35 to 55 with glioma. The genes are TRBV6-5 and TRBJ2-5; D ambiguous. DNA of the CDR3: TGTGCCAGCAGCCCCCGTCGGCGGGAGACCCAGTACTTC. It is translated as CASSPRRRETQYF.